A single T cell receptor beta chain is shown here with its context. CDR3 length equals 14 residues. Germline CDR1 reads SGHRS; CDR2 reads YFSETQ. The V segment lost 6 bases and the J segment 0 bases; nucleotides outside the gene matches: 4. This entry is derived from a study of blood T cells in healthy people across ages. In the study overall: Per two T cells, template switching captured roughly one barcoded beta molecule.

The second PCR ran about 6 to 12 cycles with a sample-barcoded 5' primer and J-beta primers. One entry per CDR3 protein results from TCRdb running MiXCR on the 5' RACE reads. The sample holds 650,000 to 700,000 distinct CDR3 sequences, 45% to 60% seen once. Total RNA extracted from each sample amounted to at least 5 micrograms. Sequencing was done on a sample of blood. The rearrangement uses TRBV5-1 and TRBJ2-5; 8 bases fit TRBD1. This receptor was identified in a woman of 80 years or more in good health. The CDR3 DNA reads TGCGCCAGCAACCACAGGGGGTACCAAGAGACCCAGTACTTC. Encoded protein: CASNHRGYQETQYF.